This T cell receptor (beta chain) was sequenced in a study of blood T cell repertoires in COVID-19. TCRdb keeps only in-frame clones here, not all; method: immunoSEQ multiplex PCR. The sample contains more than 95,000 clones, about 89% of which appear only once. The origin of this receptor is a human donor in a cohort sampled during active COVID-19. Sequencing used peripheral blood.

The CDR3 bases are TGTGCCAGCAGTTTAAACAGGGGAGATCGCGCTGAAGCTTTCTTT. Protein product: CASSLNRGDRAEAFF. V usage is TRBV27 and J usage is TRBJ1-1, with TRBD1 matching over 7 bases. CDR1 MNHEY and CDR2 SMNVEV come from the germline V gene (reference sequence). The CDR3 runs 15 residues. With V trimmed by 2 bases and J by 6 bases, 9 bases remained unmatched.